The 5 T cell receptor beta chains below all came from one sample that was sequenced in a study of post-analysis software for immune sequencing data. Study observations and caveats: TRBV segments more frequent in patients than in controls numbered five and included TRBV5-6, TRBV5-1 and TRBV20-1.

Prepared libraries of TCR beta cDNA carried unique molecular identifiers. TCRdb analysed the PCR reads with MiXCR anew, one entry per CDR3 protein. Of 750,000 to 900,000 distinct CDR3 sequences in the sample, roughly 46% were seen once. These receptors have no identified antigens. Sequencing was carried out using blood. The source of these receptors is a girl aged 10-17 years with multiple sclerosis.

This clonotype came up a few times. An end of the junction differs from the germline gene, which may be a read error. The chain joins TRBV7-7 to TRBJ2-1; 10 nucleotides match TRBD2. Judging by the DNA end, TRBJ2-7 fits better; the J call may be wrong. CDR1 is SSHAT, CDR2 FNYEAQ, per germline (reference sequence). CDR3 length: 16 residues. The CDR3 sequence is CASSLNGLAAYNEQYF. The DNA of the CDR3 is TGTGCTAGCAGCTTAAACGGACTAGCGGCCTACAATGAGCAGTACTTC.

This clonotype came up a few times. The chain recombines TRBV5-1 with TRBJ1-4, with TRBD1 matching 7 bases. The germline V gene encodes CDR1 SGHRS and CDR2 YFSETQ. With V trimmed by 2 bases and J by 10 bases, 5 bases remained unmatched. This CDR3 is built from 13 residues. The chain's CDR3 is CASSLPGGGKLFF. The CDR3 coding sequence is TGCGCCAGCAGCTTACCAGGGGGGGGAAAACTGTTTTTT.

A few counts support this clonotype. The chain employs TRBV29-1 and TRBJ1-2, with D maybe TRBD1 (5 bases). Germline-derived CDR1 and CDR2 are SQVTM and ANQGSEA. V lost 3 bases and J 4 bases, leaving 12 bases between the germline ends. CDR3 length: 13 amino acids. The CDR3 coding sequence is TGCAGCGTTGATAAGGGGCCGATCTATGGCTACACCTTC. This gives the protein CSVDKGPIYGYTF.

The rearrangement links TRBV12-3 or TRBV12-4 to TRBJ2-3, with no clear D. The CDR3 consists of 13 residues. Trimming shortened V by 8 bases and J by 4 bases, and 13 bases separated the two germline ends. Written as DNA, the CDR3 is TGTGCCAGCCGAGGAGACGGGTCAGATACGCAGTATTTT. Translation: CASRGDGSDTQYF.

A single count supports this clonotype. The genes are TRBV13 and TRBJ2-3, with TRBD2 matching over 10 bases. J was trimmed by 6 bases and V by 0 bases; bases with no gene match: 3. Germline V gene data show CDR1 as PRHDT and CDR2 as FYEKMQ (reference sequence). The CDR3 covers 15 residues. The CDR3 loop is CASSLGRGLADTQYF. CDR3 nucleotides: TGTGCCAGCAGCTTAGGCCGGGGACTAGCGGATACGCAGTATTTT. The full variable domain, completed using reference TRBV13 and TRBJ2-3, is AAGVIQSPRHLIKEKRETATLKCYPIPRHDTVYWYQQGPGQDPQFLISFYEKMQSDKGSIPDRFSAQQFSDYHSELNMSSLELGDSALYFCASSLGRGLADTQYFGPGTRLTVL.